This T cell receptor (beta chain) was captured in a study of regulatory T cells in long-lasting Graves disease. Study results and limitations: Tissue studied was limited to peripheral blood, excluding thyroid tissue. Graves' patients with persistent disease showed TCR diversity lower than patients newly diagnosed. New patients shared fewer public clonotypes (roughly 910) than persistent patients did (more than 2,500). Favoring TRBV28, TRBJ1-2 and TRBJ2-5 was a feature seen in persistent disease.

According to the study, TCR beta libraries were built with iRepertoire HTBI primers and CDR3-region Arm-PCR. MiXCR, applied by TCRdb to the multiplex PCR reads, yields one record per CDR3 protein. The sample shows roughly 500,000 distinct CDR3 sequences, around 21% of them seen only once. Germline lookup yields CDR1 DFQATT and CDR2 SNEGSKA (reference sequence). The CDR3 consists of 14 residues. The ends were cut back, 0 bases at V and 2 bases at J, with 11 bases in the middle. Noted time point: persistent/refractory GD, antithyroid drugs over 5 years with positive TRAb. Construction of the TCR library relied on RNA isolated from PBMCs. This clonotype was counted at least ten times. Its antigen is not known.

J is TRBJ2-7 and V is TRBV20-1; no clear D. The source of this sequence is a female donor with Graves disease. Sequencing used peripheral blood mononuclear cells (PBMCs), obtained when the disease was refractory, from a patient treated with antithyroid drugs. The CDR3 here is CSARDPLSTYEQYF. CDR3 nucleotide sequence: TGCAGTGCTAGAGATCCCCTATCAACCTACGAGCAGTACTTC.